The next 32 T cell receptor beta chains were all read from a single sample in a study of blood T cell repertoires in COVID-19. Profiled with immunoSEQ multiplex PCR; TCRdb holds only in-frame clones, not every one. This table has about 100,000 clones, roughly 79% appearing once. The specimen was peripheral blood. These receptors came from a woman aged 70 to 79 with acute or convalescent COVID-19.

The V gene is TRBV29-1, the J gene TRBJ1-1; no firm D call. The CDR3 totals 13 residues. V shed 5 bases and J shed 0 bases, with 10 bases lying between them. Germline V gives CDR1 SQVTM, CDR2 ANQGSEA. The CDR3 loop reads CSVRGVLNTEAFF. CDR3 coding DNA: TGCAGCGTTCGTGGAGTCTTGAACACTGAAGCTTTCTTT.

This clone was counted at least ten times. This chain connects TRBV6-6 to TRBJ1-1; D gene unclear. The V end was cut by 6 bases, the J end by 4 bases, with 15 bases between. The CDR3 spans 14 residues. Looked up from germline, CDR1 is MNHNY and CDR2 is SVGAGI (reference sequence). For the CDR3, the DNA is TGTGCCAGCAGCAACCGCCAAGGGAGCACTGAAGCTTTCTTT. It is translated as CASSNRQGSTEAFF.

The chain recombines TRBV12-5 with TRBJ1-4; D is undetermined. The V gene lost 1 base and the J gene lost 5 bases, with 5 bases spanning the gap. Germline lookup yields CDR1 LGHNT and CDR2 FRNRAP. This CDR3 region has 13 residues. The CDR3 region has the DNA TGTGCTAGTGGTTTGGGTCCAAATGAAAAACTGTTTTTT. The encoded protein is CASGLGPNEKLFF. The variable domain in full, with the rest retrieved from reference TRBV12-5 and TRBJ1-4, is DARVTQTPRHKVTEMGQEVTMRCQPILGHNTVFWYRQTMMQGLELLAYFRNRAPLDDSGMPKDRFSAEMPDATLATLKIQPSEPRDSAVYFCASGLGPNEKLFFGSGTQLSVL.

The sample holds a few counts of this clone. The DNA for the CDR3 is TGTGCCAGCAGCCAAGTCCGGGGTATCGCTGAAGCTTTCTTT. This encodes CASSQVRGIAEAFF. The V call is TRBV14, the J call TRBJ1-1; D uncertain. The CDR3 covers 14 residues. CDR1 SGHDN and CDR2 FVKESK come from the germline V gene. V was pared by 1 base and J by 6 bases, with 12 bases between.

The chain employs TRBV19 and TRBJ1-2; TRBD1 matches at 9 bases. The CDR3 spans 16 residues. The germline V gene has CDR1 LNHDA and CDR2 SQIVND (reference sequence). The V gene end was trimmed by 8 bases and the J gene end by 0 bases; junction bases not matched to a gene: 10. The CDR3 region is CASSVGTGSSNYGYTF. CDR3 in DNA: TGTGCCAGTTCAGTAGGGACAGGGTCCTCTAACTATGGCTACACCTTC.

V is TRBV4-3 and J is TRBJ1-6, with D maybe TRBD1 (6 bases). CDR1 LGHNA and CDR2 YSLEER come from the germline V gene. The CDR3 runs to 15 residues. Trimming stripped 1 base from V and 10 bases from J, with 14 bases between. The CDR3 DNA follows: TGCGCCAGCAGCCAAGTGGGGCAGGGGACATCACCCCTCCACTTT. It translates to CASSQVGQGTSPLHF.

This clone has only one observation. The gene calls are TRBV10-1 and TRBJ2-2; TRBD2 agrees at 7 bases. In germline, CDR1 is WNHNN, CDR2 SYGVQD (reference sequence). There are 13 residues in the CDR3. With V trimmed by 7 bases and J by 1 base, 0 bases remained unmatched. The CDR3 DNA follows: TGCGCCAGCACGGGGGGGAACACCGGGGAGCTGTTTTTT. This sequence encodes CASTGGNTGELFF.

The sample holds a few counts of this clone. The chain combines TRBV18 with TRBJ2-7, with 10 bases fitting TRBD1. Germline CDR1 reads KGHSH; CDR2 reads LQKENI. V was pared by 6 bases and J by 3 bases, with 8 bases of the junction left unmatched. The CDR3 totals 15 residues. The CDR3 nucleotides read TGTGCCAGCTCCCGCGGACAGGGGGTTGGCTACGAGCAGTACTTC. Translating it yields CASSRGQGVGYEQYF. The whole variable domain, filled in from reference TRBV18 and TRBJ2-7, reads NAGVMQNPRHLVRRRGQEARLRCSPMKGHSHVYWYRQLPEEGLKFMVYLQKENIIDESGMPKERFSAEFPKEGPSILRIQQVVRGDSAAYFCASSRGQGVGYEQYFGPGTRLTVT.

The chain uses TRBV12-5 and TRBJ1-3; tentatively, D is TRBD1 (5 bases). V dropped 1 base and J dropped 0 bases, with 10 bases sitting between them. The germline V gene encodes CDR1 LGHNT and CDR2 FRNRAP. The CDR3 is made up of 16 amino acids. Here the CDR3 DNA reads TGTGCTAGTGGTTTGGGCCAGGGCGTCTCTGGAAACACCATATATTTT. Protein: CASGLGQGVSGNTIYF.

This clone showed up just once. The chain couples TRBV5-5 to TRBJ2-5, with D unclear. The CDR3 length is 16 residues. Germline V CDR1 and CDR2: SGHKS, YYEKEE (reference sequence). The ends were cut back, 0 bases at V and 0 bases at J, with 12 bases in the middle. This CDR3 reads CASSLEQFLYQETQYF. The CDR3 coding sequence is TGTGCCAGCAGCTTGGAACAGTTTTTGTACCAAGAGACCCAGTACTTC. The variable domain in full, with the rest retrieved from reference TRBV5-5 and TRBJ2-5, is DAGVTQSPTHLIKTRGQQVTLRCSPISGHKSVSWYQQVLGQGPQFIFQYYEKEERGRGNFPDRFSARQFPNYSSELNVNALLLGDSALYLCASSLEQFLYQETQYFGPGTRLLVL.

This sequence joins TRBV6-5 and TRBJ1-4; D remains unclear. CDR3 length equals 14 residues. CDR1 is MNHEY, CDR2 SVGAGI, per germline. V gave up 5 bases and J gave up 1 base, with 8 bases separating them. CDR3 region: CASSPVVTNEKLFF. The CDR3 nucleotides are TGTGCCAGCAGTCCGGTTGTAACTAATGAAAAACTGTTTTTT.

The chain recombines TRBV28 with TRBJ1-1; D gene ambiguous. The V end was cut by 2 bases, the J end by 1 base, with 11 bases between. CDR3 length equals 15 residues. The germline V gene encodes CDR1 MDHEN and CDR2 SYDVKM. CDR3 nucleotides: TGTGCCAGCAGTTTAAGCGAAGGCCAGAACACTGAAGCTTTCTTT. As protein: CASSLSEGQNTEAFF.

The CDR3 bases are TGTGCCAGCAGCTTGGGACTTACCGGCACAGATACGCAGTATTTT. Protein: CASSLGLTGTDTQYF. This chain joins TRBV11-3 and TRBJ2-3; the D gene is possibly TRBD2 (6 bases). This CDR3 has 15 amino acids. CDR1 and CDR2 (germline): SGHNT, YENEEA. Trimming pared 3 bases from V and 1 base from J, leaving 11 bases between.

This clone was seen only once. The J gene is TRBJ2-5, the V gene TRBV7-9; 12 positions agree with TRBD2. In germline, CDR1 is SEHNR, CDR2 FQNEAQ (reference sequence). Trimming at V came to 3 bases and at J to 4 bases, leaving 3 bases not matched to a gene. The CDR3 consists of 15 residues. CDR3 in DNA: TGTGCCAGCAGCTTGAGACTAGCGGGGGTAGAGACCCAGTACTTC. Its translation is CASSLRLAGVETQYF.

This sequence joins TRBV9 and TRBJ1-2, with D perhaps matching TRBD1 (5 bases). The CDR3 has 15 amino acids. In germline, CDR1 is SGDLS, CDR2 YYNGEE. V dropped 3 bases and J dropped 8 bases, with 20 bases sitting between them. CDR3 sequence reads: CASSAVARRGRGYTF. For the CDR3, the DNA is TGTGCCAGCAGCGCCGTCGCAAGGAGGGGTAGAGGCTACACCTTC.

This chain connects TRBV19 to TRBJ1-1; D gene ambiguous. This CDR3 is built from 13 residues. V was shortened by 4 bases and J by 2 bases, with 8 bases between the two germline ends. Germline-derived CDR1 and CDR2 are LNHDA and SQIVND (reference sequence). CDR3 in DNA: TGTGCCAGTAGTAGGGCAGACAACACTGAAGCTTTCTTT. Its protein product is CASSRADNTEAFF.

V and J are TRBV5-1 and TRBJ2-5; unclear D gene. Trimming cost V 0 bases and J 3 bases, with 6 bases left between them. This CDR3 is built from 13 residues. Germline V CDR1 and CDR2: SGHRS, YFSETQ. CDR3 sequence reads: CASSLGLKETQYF. CDR3 sequence (DNA): TGCGCCAGCAGCTTGGGGCTGAAAGAGACCCAGTACTTC.

This chain uses TRBV14 with TRBJ1-2; possible D gene TRBD1, 5 bases. V was clipped by 4 bases and J by 4 bases, with 10 bases between them. The V gene's germline CDR1 is SGHDN and CDR2 FVKESK. This CDR3 has 13 residues. The CDR3 loop is CASSPGASYGYTF. CDR3 coding DNA: TGTGCCAGCAGCCCTGGGGCCAGCTATGGCTACACCTTC.

Here the CDR3 DNA reads TGTGCCAGCAGTATGGACAGGGTCAGCAATCAGCCCCAGCATTTT. The encoded protein is CASSMDRVSNQPQHF. The J gene is TRBJ1-5, the V gene TRBV6-6; 8 nucleotides match TRBD1. The V gene's germline CDR1 is MNHNY and CDR2 SVGAGI (reference sequence). This CDR3 region has 15 residues. V trimming: 5 bases; J trimming: 1 base; junction bases outside the gene matches: 4.

This clone was seen repeatedly, ten times or more. The chain couples TRBV6-5 to TRBJ2-5; 10 bases map to TRBD1. V shed 2 bases and J 4 bases; nucleotides not matched to a gene: 7. Germline lookup yields CDR1 MNHEY and CDR2 SVGAGI. The CDR3 is made up of 16 amino acids. The CDR3 reads CASSYGDRGPGETQYF. The CDR3 nucleotides read TGTGCCAGCAGTTACGGGGACAGGGGCCCTGGAGAGACCCAGTACTTC.

J is TRBJ2-2 and V is TRBV3-1 (or the pseudogene TRBV3-2); 7 bases are shared with TRBD2. This CDR3 is 14 amino acids long. Looked up from germline, CDR1 is LGHDT and CDR2 is YNNKEL (reference sequence). With 8 bases clipped from V and 1 base from J, the junction kept 4 bases outside the gene matches. This CDR3 reads CASHGGRNTGELFF. The CDR3 coding sequence is TGTGCCAGCCACGGGGGGAGGAACACCGGGGAGCTGTTTTTT.

The chain uses TRBV4-3 and TRBJ1-5, with a possible D match to TRBD1 (6 bases). Germline CDR1 LGHNA, CDR2 YSLEER. This CDR3 region has 18 residues. Trimming stripped 1 base from V and 11 bases from J, with 27 bases between. The DNA of the CDR3 is TGCGCCAGCAGCCAAGGAGAGAATCCGACCTCCGCTCAGGGGACCCAGCATTTT. Its translation: CASSQGENPTSAQGTQHF.

V and J are TRBV18 and TRBJ1-4; 11 nucleotides line up with TRBD1. With V trimmed by 2 bases and J by 8 bases, 4 bases remained unmatched. CDR1 is KGHSH, CDR2 LQKENI, per germline. There are 15 residues in the CDR3. The CDR3 bases are TGTGCCAGCTCACCAGGACAGGGGGCTCTAGAAAAACTGTTTTTT. Amino acids: CASSPGQGALEKLFF.

The J gene is TRBJ1-1, the V gene TRBV29-1; 8 bases align to TRBD1. The CDR3 has 14 amino acids. Germline V CDR1 and CDR2: SQVTM, ANQGSEA. The ends lost 7 bases at V and 2 bases at J; junction bases unmatched: 9. As DNA, the CDR3 is TGCAGCGGAAAGAAGGGACAGGTTAACACTGAAGCTTTCTTT. Protein: CSGKKGQVNTEAFF. Drawing the rest from reference TRBV29-1 and TRBJ1-1, the complete variable domain is SAVISQKPSRDICQRGTSLTIQCQVDSQVTMMFWYRQQPGQSLTLIATANQGSEATYESGFVIDKFPISRPNLTFSTLTVSNMSPEDSSIYLCSGKKGQVNTEAFFGQGTRLTVV.

The V gene is TRBV5-6, the J gene TRBJ2-1; no definite D call. With 2 bases removed from V and 0 bases from J, the gap between germline ends came to 9 bases. The CDR3 totals 15 residues. Germline CDR1 reads SGHDT; CDR2 reads YYEEEE. The CDR3 DNA sequence: TGTGCCAGCAGCTTTATCCGGAGCTCCTACAATGAGCAGTTCTTC. Encoded protein: CASSFIRSSYNEQFF.

This clone has only a few counts. The V call is TRBV6-2 or TRBV6-3, the J call TRBJ1-5; 7 bases agree with TRBD1. The CDR3 loop spans 16 amino acids. Losses at the gene ends were 2 bases for V and 6 bases for J; bases not matched to a gene: 10. The V gene's germline CDR1 is MNHEY and CDR2 SVGEGT. In DNA, the CDR3 is TGTGCCAGCAGTTACGAGTGGTCAGGGGGAAGTCAGCCCCAGCATTTT. This sequence encodes CASSYEWSGGSQPQHF.

The chain links TRBV27 to TRBJ2-3; no clear D gene. Per the germline V gene, CDR1 is MNHEY and CDR2 is SMNVEV (reference sequence). Trimming left V 2 bases short and J 0 bases short, with 9 bases between. The CDR3 has 15 amino acids. The chain's CDR3 is CASSLALSSTDTQYF. The CDR3 region has the DNA TGTGCCAGCAGTTTAGCACTCTCTAGCACAGATACGCAGTATTTT.

The chain's CDR3 is CASSSDRGIDEKLFF. The DNA of the CDR3 is TGCGCCAGCAGCTCCGACAGGGGGATAGATGAAAAACTGTTTTTT. The chain carries TRBV5-1 and TRBJ1-4, with 9 nucleotides matching TRBD1. V was pared by 3 bases and J by 6 bases, with 6 bases of the junction left unmatched. The CDR3 is 15 residues long. Germline V gene lookup returns CDR1 SGHRS and CDR2 YFSETQ.

The chain joins TRBV4-2 to TRBJ2-6, with 10 bases identical to TRBD2. The CDR3 covers 16 residues. The germline V gene encodes CDR1 LGHNA and CDR2 YNFKEQ. V gave up 4 bases and J gave up 0 bases; unmatched junction bases: 0. The CDR3 nucleotides read TGTGCCAGCAGCCTAGCGGGGGGCTCTGGGGCCAACGTCCTGACTTTC. It codes for CASSLAGGSGANVLTF.

This chain links TRBV28 with TRBJ1-5; D unresolved. The length of the CDR3 is 14 residues. Trimming stripped 7 bases from V and 3 bases from J, with 13 bases between. Germline lookup yields CDR1 MDHEN and CDR2 SYDVKM. This CDR3 is CASTDHGVNQPQHF. The CDR3 DNA reads TGTGCCAGCACCGATCACGGGGTCAATCAGCCCCAGCATTTT.

V gene TRBV30 combines with J gene TRBJ2-3; 16 positions agree with TRBD2. This CDR3 spans 16 amino acids. Germline CDR1 and CDR2: GTSNPN and SVGIG (reference sequence). The V segment lost 3 bases and the J segment 4 bases; nucleotides outside the gene matches: 4. The chain's CDR3 is CAWSAGLAGGPDTQYF. CDR3 sequence (DNA): TGTGCCTGGAGCGCGGGACTAGCGGGGGGGCCAGATACGCAGTATTTT.

The chain combines TRBV4-1 with TRBJ1-2; D may be TRBD1 (6 bases). V was cut by 4 bases and J by 8 bases, with 17 bases left in between. The CDR3 is made up of 14 amino acids. Germline assignment: CDR1 MGHRA and CDR2 YSYEKL. CDR3 nucleotides: TGCGCCAGCAGCCCACTACAGGGACGCACAGGCTACACCTTC. As protein: CASSPLQGRTGYTF.